This T cell receptor (beta chain) originates from a study of T cells in Graves' hyperthyroidism and ophthalmopathy (dated by TCRdb to 2018 to 2020). Turning to the overall study: Peripheral blood samples were taken at the time of initial diagnosis, prior to any treatment. Whether ophthalmopathy could be predicted prospectively was tested in an independent validation cohort made up of some 20 hyperthyroidism patients plus 17 patients who later progressed to ophthalmopathy. The roughly 90 discovery patients were divided at random into training and test sets in a 7:3 ratio. Thyroid tissue and blood T-cell repertoires from roughly six Graves' hyperthyroidism patients were also compared in the study. To identify distinguishing TCR V-J signatures, a discovery cohort of 95 to 100 patients was used, comprising 43 with Graves' ophthalmopathy and some 60 with stable Graves' hyperthyroidism. According to the paper, TCR Vbeta CDR3 sequencing was carried out on about 140 peripheral blood samples, which came from fewer than 50 ophthalmopathy, around 74 hyperthyroidism and roughly 17 progressor patients. Following sampling, methimazole starting at 30 mg daily was given to hyperthyroidism patients, and high-dose intravenous methylprednisolone was given to ophthalmopathy patients. What the research found in general, with its limitations: During validation, the model predicted progression to ophthalmopathy a median of about 5.9 months ahead of onset, with almost 71% sensitivity and under 85% specificity. Most expanded thyroid clonotypes (frequency above 0.001) were also detected in blood, suggesting blood repertoires may reflect thyroid immune responses. A 13 V-J signature model separated ophthalmopathy from stable hyperthyroidism, with roughly 88% sensitivity and approximately 81% specificity in cross-validation and 80%/75% in testing. No statistical method was used to fix the sample size in advance, and group allocation was not hidden from the investigators.

The germline V gene (reference sequence) specifies DFQATT as CDR1 and SNEGSKA as CDR2. V sheds 1 base and J sheds 0 bases, leaving 9 bases between their ends. Measured from the cysteine to the phenylalanine, the CDR3 is 14 residues long. The CDR3 DNA has 42 bases and is translated from base 1. TCR beta CDR3 regions were amplified from RNA transcripts. The TCR CDR3 was subjected to a first round of RT-PCR using the HTBI primer set and the Qiagen OneStep RT-PCR kit. The libraries were constructed in a second round of multiplex PCR and then size-selected and purified. Libraries were sequenced paired-end with 100 bp reads on an Illumina HiSeq2000. As for the authors' bioinformatics: SOAPnuke was used to process the raw data, with reads discarded if the reads contained adapters or uncalled bases, had a mean Phred below 15, or lacked an exact constant-primer or identifier match. High-quality paired reads were merged with COPE v1.2.5, and unique nucleotide sequences were defined as clonotypes. MiTCR v1.1 was used to align the clonotypes against IMGT TRBV, TRBD and TRBJ reference segments. The analysis included only V-J combinations with a frequency above 0.0001, which together covered roughly 99% of the repertoires. The TCS score was defined as the ratio of F50 (clonal expansion) to E x V (chaos), calculated using BLOSUM62-based TCRdist between CDR3 peptides within each V-J. Welch's t-statistics and random forest reduced around 520 V-J features to about 12, which were used in a naive Bayes classifier (R e1071). Through fastp at Q25 and MiXCR, TCRdb rebuilt clones from the public reads, retaining in-frame beta chains. Entries are consolidated by CDR3 protein sequence, retaining the most common genes and DNA. TCRdb's processing, not the authors', yielded these V and J calls. A total of 350,000 to 450,000 distinct CDR3 sequences appear in this sample, approximately 13% of them only once. The ten largest clonotypes hold about 10% of the sample.

Graves' hyperthyroidism was defined as stable when no progression to ophthalmopathy occurred over 18 months of follow-up. Hyperthyroidism patients were aged 18 to 65 years and newly diagnosed, with disease duration of less than 2 months. Any patient with an uncontrolled infection, another autoimmune disease, pregnancy or lactation was excluded. Diagnoses were based on clinical symptoms, serum thyroxine and TRAb, thyroid ultrasound and orbital computed tomography. PBMCs were isolated from about 9 ml of fresh peripheral blood by Ficoll-Paque density gradient centrifugation. Trizol reagent was used to extract total RNA, and RNA quality was then checked on an Agilent 2100 Bioanalyzer. This clonotype has at least ten counts. Its antigen target is currently unknown. No clone much larger than this one lies a single base away; base qualities are absent.

The sequenced sample consisted of blood. The receptor chain draws on TRBV20-1 and TRBJ1-1; TRBD1 is a possible D gene, resting on 5 matching bases. The sequence was collected from a woman aged 60-75 years with Graves' hyperthyroidism. For the CDR3, the sequence is CSARGQFMNTEAFF. The DNA sequence is given as TGCAGTGCTAGAGGACAGTTCATGAACACTGAAGCTTTCTTT.